Following are 5 T cell receptor beta chains from one sample sequenced in a study of T cells in women clearing cervical HPV infection. The protocol was immunoSEQ multiplex PCR, while the TCRdb copy is restricted to in-frame clones and leaves out a portion. The repertoire shows about 21,000 clones; the top ten hold more than 5%. Source material: blood buffy coat. These receptors all come from a woman aged 18 to 75 with a cervical HPV16 infection that either progressed to CIN3+ or cleared (not recorded which).

In regard to this clone: The read ends 3 residues early relative to the CDR3; the germline J gene fills the gap. The gene calls are TRBV20-1 and TRBJ1-1; a possible D gene is TRBD1 (5 bases). V lost 5 bases, J lost 5 bases, and 21 bases lay in between. The CDR3 covers 15 residues. Germline CDR1 reads DFQATT; CDR2 reads SNEGSKA (reference sequence). CDR3 DNA, as far as it was read: TGCAGTGCTCCCTCCCCGGTCAGGGTGGGTACTGAA. Translation: CSAPSPVRVGTE. The whole CDR3 region reads CSAPSPVRVGTEAFF.

As regards this clone: The CDR3 end lies 3 residues beyond the end of the read and is filled in from the germline J gene. The chain combines TRBV2 with TRBJ2-7; no definite D call. This CDR3 is 11 amino acids long. The germline V gene has CDR1 SNHLY and CDR2 FYNNEI. The V and J ends lost 5 bases and 3 bases respectively, with 5 bases between them. CDR3 protein: CASSLSYEQYF. CDR3 DNA (partial): TGTGCCAGCAGTCTCAGCTACGAG.

Of note for this clone: A read error may produce the germline difference seen at one junction end. Read coverage stops 3 residues before the CDR3 terminus; the germline J gene supplies the remainder. The V gene is TRBV7-9, the J gene TRBJ1-1; no firm D call. CDR3 size: 14 residues. CDR1 is SEHNR, CDR2 FQNEAQ, per germline (reference sequence). CDR3 protein: CARSLVDGYPEAFF. The sequenced part of the CDR3 DNA is TGTGCCCGCAGCTTAGTAGACGGGTACCCTGAA.

Points on this clone: From the germline J gene comes the end of the CDR3, since the read stops 3 residues before it. The chain uses TRBV6-2 or TRBV6-3 and TRBJ2-5; 9 nucleotides agree with TRBD1. The germline V gene encodes CDR1 MNHEY and CDR2 SVGEGT. V was clipped by 4 bases and J by 5 bases; unmatched bases: 14. The CDR3 is 17 residues long. The CDR3 bases that were read are TGTGCCAGCAGTTCCCGGGACAGGGTAGTATCGGAGGAGACC. Translation: CASSSRDRVVSEET. The CDR3 as a whole reads CASSSRDRVVSEETQYF.

For this clone: The read ends 3 residues early relative to the CDR3; the germline J gene fills the gap. The V call is TRBV4-1, the J call TRBJ2-7; 7 positions agree with TRBD2. V dropped 6 bases and J dropped 0; count of bases not matched to a gene: 11. Per germline, CDR1 MGHRA and CDR2 YSYEKL. CDR3 length equals 16 residues. The CDR3 protein is CASRPLAEGNSYEQYF. CDR3 DNA, as far as it was read: TGCGCCAGCAGACCTCTAGCGGAAGGAAACTCCTACGAG.